The clone carrying this TCR beta chain was observed a few times. Its specificity is not known. From the 5' RACE reads, TCRdb called clonotypes with MiXCR, one entry per CDR3 protein. The sample shows fewer than 550,000 distinct CDR3 sequences, about 13% of them seen only once. The data derive from a study of identical twins. Study-level points and caveats: Partial confounding of zero-insertion analyses by invariant MAIT and iNKT cells was possible.

Trimming took 4 bases from V and 7 from J; bases not matched to a gene: 6. Germline CDR1 is SGHRS and CDR2 is YFSETQ. The CDR3 consists of 16 residues. The data were also submitted as part of a second study, on yellow fever vaccine responses in identical twins.

The chain couples TRBV5-1 to TRBJ2-1, with 15 bases identical to TRBD2. What was sequenced was CD4+ T cells sorted from blood. The TCR was taken from a woman aged 18-29 years in good health. Here the CDR3 reads CASSTGLAGGGNEQFF. The CDR3 bases are TGCGCCAGCAGCACGGGACTAGCGGGGGGTGGAAATGAGCAGTTCTTC.